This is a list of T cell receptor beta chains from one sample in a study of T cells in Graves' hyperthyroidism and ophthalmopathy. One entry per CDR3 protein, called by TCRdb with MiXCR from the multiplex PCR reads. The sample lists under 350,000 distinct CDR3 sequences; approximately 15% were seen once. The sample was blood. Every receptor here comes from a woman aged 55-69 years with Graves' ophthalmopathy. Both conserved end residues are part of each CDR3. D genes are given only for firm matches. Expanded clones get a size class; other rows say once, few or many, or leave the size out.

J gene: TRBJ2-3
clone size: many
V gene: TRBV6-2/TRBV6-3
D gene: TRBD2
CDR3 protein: CASNLLAGGRTQYF
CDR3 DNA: TGTGCCAGCAACCTACTAGCGGGAGGGCGTACGCAGTATTTT

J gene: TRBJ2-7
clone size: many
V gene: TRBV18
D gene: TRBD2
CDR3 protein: CASSPGLSTHGEQYF
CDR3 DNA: TGTGCCAGCTCTCCGGGACTATCCACCCATGGCGAGCAGTACTTC

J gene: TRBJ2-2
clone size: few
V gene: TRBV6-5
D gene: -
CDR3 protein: CASSYVRTDNTGELFF
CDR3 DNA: TGTGCCAGCAGTTACGTGAGGACAGACAACACCGGGGAGCTGTTTTTT

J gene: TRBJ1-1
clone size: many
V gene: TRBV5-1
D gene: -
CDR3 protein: CASSLELTNTEAFF
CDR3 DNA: TGCGCCAGCAGCTTGGAACTCACGAACACTGAAGCTTTCTTT

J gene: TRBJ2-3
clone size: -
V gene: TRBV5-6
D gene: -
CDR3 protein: CASSLGRMTQYF
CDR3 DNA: TGTGCCAGCAGCTTAGGGCGAATGACGCAGTATTTT

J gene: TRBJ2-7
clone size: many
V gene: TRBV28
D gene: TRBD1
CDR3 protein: CASGTTGQGDEQYF
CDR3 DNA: TGTGCCAGCGGGACGACGGGACAGGGTGACGAGCAGTACTTC

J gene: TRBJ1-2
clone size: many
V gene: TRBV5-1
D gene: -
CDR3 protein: CASSFYSYGYTF
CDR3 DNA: TGCGCCAGCAGCTTCTATAGCTATGGCTACACCTTC

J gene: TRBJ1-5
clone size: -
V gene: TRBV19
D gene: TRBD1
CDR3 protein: CASSIVFSDREGNQPQHF
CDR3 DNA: TGTGCCAGTAGTATAGTTTTCTCCGACAGGGAGGGCAATCAGCCCCAGCATTTT

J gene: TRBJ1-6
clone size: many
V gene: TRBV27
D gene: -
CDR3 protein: CASSPSGASFGSPLHF
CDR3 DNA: TGTGCCAGCAGTCCCTCTGGGGCATCCTTCGGCTCACCCCTCCACTTT

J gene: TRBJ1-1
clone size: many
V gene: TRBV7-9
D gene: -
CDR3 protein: CASSLAGWRNTEAFF
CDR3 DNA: TGTGCCAGCAGCTTAGCGGGTTGGCGGAACACTGAAGCTTTCTTT

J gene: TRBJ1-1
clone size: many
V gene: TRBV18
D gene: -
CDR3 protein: CASHHAGNTEAFF
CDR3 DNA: TGTGCCAGCCATCACGCCGGGAACACTGAAGCTTTCTTT

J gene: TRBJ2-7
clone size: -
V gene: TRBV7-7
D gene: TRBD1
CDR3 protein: CASSEGTGNEQYF
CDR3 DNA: TGTGCTAGCTCCGAGGGGACAGGAAACGAGCAGTACTTC

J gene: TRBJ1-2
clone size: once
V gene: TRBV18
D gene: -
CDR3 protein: CASSADEYYGYTF
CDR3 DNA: TGTGCCAGCTCAGCGGACGAGTATTATGGCTACACCTTC

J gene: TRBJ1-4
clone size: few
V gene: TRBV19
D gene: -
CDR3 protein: CASSFHYPGRTITTNEKLFF
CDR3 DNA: TGTGCCAGTAGTTTCCACTATCCGGGACGGACGATTACAACTAATGAAAAACTGTTTTTT

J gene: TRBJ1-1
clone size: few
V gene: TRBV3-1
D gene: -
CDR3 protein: CASSQDRRTAFF
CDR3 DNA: TGTGCCAGCAGCCAAGATAGAAGGACTGCTTTCTTT

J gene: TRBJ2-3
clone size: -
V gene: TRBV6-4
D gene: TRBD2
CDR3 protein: CASNPRLADDAQYF
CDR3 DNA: TGTGCCAGCAATCCCAGACTAGCGGATGATGCGCAGTATTTT

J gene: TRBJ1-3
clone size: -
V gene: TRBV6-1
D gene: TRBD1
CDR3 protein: CASLRQGAGNTIYF
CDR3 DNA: TGTGCCAGCTTACGACAGGGGGCTGGAAACACCATATATTTT

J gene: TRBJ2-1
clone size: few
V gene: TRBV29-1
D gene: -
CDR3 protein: CSVERGGTGAYNEQFF
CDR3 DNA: TGCAGCGTTGAAAGGGGGGGGACTGGCGCCTACAATGAGCAGTTCTTC

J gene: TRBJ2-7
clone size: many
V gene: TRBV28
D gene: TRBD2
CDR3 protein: CASRTLGLGHLVEQYF
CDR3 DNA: TGTGCCAGCAGAACCCTTGGACTAGGCCATTTGGTCGAGCAGTACTTC

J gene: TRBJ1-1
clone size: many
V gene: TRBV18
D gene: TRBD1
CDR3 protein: CASSPPLQGGAEAFF
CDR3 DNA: TGTGCCAGCTCACCACCGTTACAGGGGGGCGCTGAAGCTTTCTTT

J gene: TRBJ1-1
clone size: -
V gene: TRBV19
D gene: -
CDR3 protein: CASSYIGGTEAFF
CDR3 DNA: TGTGCCAGTAGTTATATAGGGGGTACTGAAGCTTTCTTT

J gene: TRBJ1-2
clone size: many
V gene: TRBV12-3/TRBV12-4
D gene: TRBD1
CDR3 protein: CASNTGGSDYGYTF
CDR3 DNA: TGTGCCAGCAATACAGGGGGGTCCGATTATGGCTACACCTTC

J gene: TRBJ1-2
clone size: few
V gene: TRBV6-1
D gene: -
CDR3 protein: CASSPKGERGYTF
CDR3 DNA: TGTGCCAGCAGTCCTAAAGGGGAACGAGGCTACACCTTC

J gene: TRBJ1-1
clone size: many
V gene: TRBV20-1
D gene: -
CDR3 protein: CSAVEGLGYTEAFF
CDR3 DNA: TGCAGTGCAGTGGAAGGGCTTGGGTACACTGAAGCTTTCTTT

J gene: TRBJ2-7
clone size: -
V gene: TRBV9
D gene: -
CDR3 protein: CASSEQIYSCEQYF
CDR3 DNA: TGTGCCAGCAGCGAACAAATTTACTCCTGCGAGCAGTACTTC

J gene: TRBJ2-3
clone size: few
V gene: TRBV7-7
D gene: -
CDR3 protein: CASSRLTDTQYF
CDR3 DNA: TGTGCTAGCAGCCGGTTAACAGATACGCAGTATTTT

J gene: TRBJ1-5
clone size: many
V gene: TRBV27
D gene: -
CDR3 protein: CASSLSGARNQPQHF
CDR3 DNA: TGTGCCAGCAGTTTAAGCGGAGCTAGAAATCAGCCCCAGCATTTT

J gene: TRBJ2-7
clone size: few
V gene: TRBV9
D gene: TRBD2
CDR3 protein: CASSSGLGASYEQYF
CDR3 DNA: TGTGCCAGCAGCTCTGGACTAGGTGCCTCCTACGAGCAGTACTTC

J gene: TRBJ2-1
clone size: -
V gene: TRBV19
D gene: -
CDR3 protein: CASSGAGFSYNEQFF
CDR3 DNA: TGTGCCAGTAGTGGGGCAGGGTTTTCCTACAATGAGCAGTTCTTC

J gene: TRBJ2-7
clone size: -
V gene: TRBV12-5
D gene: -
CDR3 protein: CASGLVQSRRREQYF
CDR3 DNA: TGTGCTAGTGGTTTGGTACAGTCGAGACGGCGGGAGCAGTACTTC

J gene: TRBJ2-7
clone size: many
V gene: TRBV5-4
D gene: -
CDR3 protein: CASSLRSGSYEQYF
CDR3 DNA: TGTGCCAGCAGCTTGCGGAGCGGCTCCTACGAGCAGTACTTC

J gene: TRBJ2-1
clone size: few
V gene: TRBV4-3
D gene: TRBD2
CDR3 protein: CASSLQHRTSGRRFF
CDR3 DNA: TGCGCCAGCAGCCTACAACATCGGACTAGCGGGAGGCGGTTCTTC

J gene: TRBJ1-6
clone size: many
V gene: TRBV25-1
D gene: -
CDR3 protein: CASSDRYDSPLHF
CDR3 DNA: TGTGCCAGCAGTGACCGTTATGATTCACCCCTCCACTTT

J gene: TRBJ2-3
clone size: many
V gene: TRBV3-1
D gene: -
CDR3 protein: CASSQDAGRTDTQYF
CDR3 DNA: TGTGCCAGCAGCCAAGATGCAGGCCGCACAGATACGCAGTATTTT

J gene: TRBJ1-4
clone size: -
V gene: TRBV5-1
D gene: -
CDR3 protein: CASSLAAGLSEKLFF
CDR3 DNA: TGCGCCAGCAGCTTGGCCGCAGGGTTGTCTGAAAAACTGTTTTTT

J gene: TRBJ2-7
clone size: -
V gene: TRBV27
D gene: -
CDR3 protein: CASRTVFRGSYEQYF
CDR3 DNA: TGTGCCAGCCGTACGGTTTTTCGTGGGTCCTACGAGCAGTACTTC

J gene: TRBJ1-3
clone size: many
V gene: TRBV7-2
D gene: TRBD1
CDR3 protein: CASSPRDSSGNTIYF
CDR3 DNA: TGTGCCAGCAGCCCGCGGGACAGCTCTGGAAACACCATATATTTT

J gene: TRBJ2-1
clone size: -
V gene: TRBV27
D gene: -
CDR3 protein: CASSLSGTALFSSYNEQFF
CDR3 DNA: TGTGCCAGCAGTTTAAGCGGGACAGCGCTTTTCAGCTCCTACAATGAGCAGTTCTTC

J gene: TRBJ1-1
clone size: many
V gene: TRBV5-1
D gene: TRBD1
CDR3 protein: CASSLARQGPAEAFF
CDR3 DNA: TGCGCCAGCAGCTTGGCCCGACAGGGCCCCGCTGAAGCTTTCTTT

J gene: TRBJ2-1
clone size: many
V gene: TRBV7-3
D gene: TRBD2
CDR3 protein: CASSRQNSGYNEQFF
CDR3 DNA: TGTGCCAGCAGCCGACAGAATAGCGGGTACAATGAGCAGTTCTTC

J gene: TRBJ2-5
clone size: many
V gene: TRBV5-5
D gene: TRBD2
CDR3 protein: CASSFSGGLLETQYF
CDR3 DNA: TGTGCCAGCAGTTTTAGCGGGGGGCTTTTAGAGACCCAGTACTTC

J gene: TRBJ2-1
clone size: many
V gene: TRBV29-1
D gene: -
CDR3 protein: CSGRDFIYNEQFF
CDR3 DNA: TGCAGCGGGAGGGACTTTATCTACAATGAGCAGTTCTTC

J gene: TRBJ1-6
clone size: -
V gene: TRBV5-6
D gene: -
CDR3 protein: CASSLGWSSYNSPLHF
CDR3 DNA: TGTGCCAGCAGCCTGGGATGGAGCTCCTATAATTCACCCCTCCACTTT

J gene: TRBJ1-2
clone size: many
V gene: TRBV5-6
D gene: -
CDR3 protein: CASSPPSSVGSYGYTF
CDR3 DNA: TGTGCCAGCAGCCCACCCTCCAGTGTGGGTAGCTATGGCTACACCTTC

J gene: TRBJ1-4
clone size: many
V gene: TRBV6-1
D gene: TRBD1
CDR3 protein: CASSYRQTGGGEKLFF
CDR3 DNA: TGTGCCAGCAGTTACCGCCAAACAGGGGGCGGTGAAAAACTGTTTTTT

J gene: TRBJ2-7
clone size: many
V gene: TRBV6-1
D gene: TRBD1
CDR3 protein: CASIQGQGLYEQYF
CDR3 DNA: TGTGCCAGCATTCAGGGACAGGGCCTATACGAGCAGTACTTC

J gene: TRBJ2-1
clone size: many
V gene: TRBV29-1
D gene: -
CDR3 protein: CSAPSGTDPYNEQFF
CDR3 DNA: TGCAGCGCCCCAAGCGGGACAGACCCATACAATGAGCAGTTCTTC

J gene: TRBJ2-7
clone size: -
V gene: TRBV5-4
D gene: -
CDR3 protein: CASSSGAHEQYF
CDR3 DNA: TGTGCCAGCAGCTCGGGGGCCCACGAGCAGTACTTC